The subject of this entry is one T cell receptor beta chain. Its antigen is currently unknown. This record comes from a study of OX40 agonist ivuxolimab in advanced cancers. Across the study: A history of anti-PD-1, anti-PD-L1 or anti-CTLA-4 therapy was acceptable, and around 36% had some.

Broader study findings: Compared with CD4+, CD8+ T cells on average had more expanded clones. At 0.1 to 3.0 mg/kg and by week 6, CD4+ and CD8+ T cells in the blood had expanded clonally. Compared with others, partial responders at 0.1-3.0 mg/kg displayed clonal expansion among the lowest.

This CDR3 has 14 residues. V was clipped by 5 bases and J by 1 base; unmatched bases: 3. CDR1 and CDR2 from the germline V gene are SGHTA and FQGNSA. The repertoire was sequenced with immunoSEQ multiplex PCR; TCRdb's copy has only in-frame clones and lacks some. The data show about 75,000 clones, roughly 90% seen once. The V call is TRBV7-2, the J call TRBJ2-5; 8 nucleotides agree with TRBD1. The receptor comes from an adult with an advanced solid tumor such as melanoma, head and neck, liver or kidney cancer. Sequences were derived from CD4+ or CD8+ T cells sorted from blood, sampled in a trial of the OX40 agonist ivuxolimab. The CDR3 coding sequence is TGTGCCAGCAGCCCGGACAGGGCCCAAGAGACCCAGTACTTC. It specifies CASSPDRAQETQYF.